One TCR beta chain is described in this entry. Under the authors' procedure: Estimation of nucleated cell counts relied on the amplification of reference gene primers. Using immunoSEQ multiplex PCR, the repertoire was profiled, and TCRdb retains in-frame clones only, with some absent. Clone size and V and J calls were adopted from that table, with D and trimming inferred from the DNA. The repertoire holds approximately 330,000 clones, over 85% seen once, with over 9% in the top ten. The entry originates in a study of blood T cell repertoires in COVID-19. Participants were aged roughly 18 to 100 years from around 26 US areas. Clinical history reported by participants formed the basis on which cohorts were assigned. Cohort 3 donors counted as recovered after two negative PCRs, clearance, or resolved symptoms. Trimming took 4 bases from V and 5 from J; bases not matched to a gene: 8. Germline CDR1 is SGHRS and CDR2 is YFSETQ. The CDR3 covers 14 residues.

This sequence joins TRBV5-1 and TRBJ2-7, with 8 bases matching TRBD2. The TCR comes from a young woman who had recovered from COVID-19. Sequences were obtained from PBMCs or T cells enriched from blood (not recorded which). The CDR3 DNA sequence: TGCGCCAGCAGCCCCTTTTCGGGAGGGAACGAGCAGTACTTC. Protein sequence: CASSPFSGGNEQYF.